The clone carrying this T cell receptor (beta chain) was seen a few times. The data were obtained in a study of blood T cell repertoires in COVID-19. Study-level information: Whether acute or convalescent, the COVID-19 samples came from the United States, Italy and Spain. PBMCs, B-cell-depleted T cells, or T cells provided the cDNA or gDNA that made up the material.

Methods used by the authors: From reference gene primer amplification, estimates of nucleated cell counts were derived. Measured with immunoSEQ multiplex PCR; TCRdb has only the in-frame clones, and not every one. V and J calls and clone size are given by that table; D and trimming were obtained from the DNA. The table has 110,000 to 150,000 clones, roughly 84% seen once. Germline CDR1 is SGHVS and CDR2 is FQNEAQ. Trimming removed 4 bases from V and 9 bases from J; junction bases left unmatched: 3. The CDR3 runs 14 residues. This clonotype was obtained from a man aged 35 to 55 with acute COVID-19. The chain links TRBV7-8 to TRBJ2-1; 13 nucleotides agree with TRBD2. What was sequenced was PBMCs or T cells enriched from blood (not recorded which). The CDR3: CASSWGLAGSEQFF. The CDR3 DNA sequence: TGTGCCAGCAGCTGGGGACTAGCGGGATCTGAGCAGTTCTTC.